A selection of T cell receptor beta chains follows, all from one sample in a study of regulatory T cells in long-lasting Graves disease. Each CDR3 protein is one row after TCRdb ran MiXCR on the multiplex PCR reads. The table includes roughly 500,000 distinct CDR3 sequences, roughly 13% detected once. Separately, the same data were catalogued under a study of T cells in Graves' hyperthyroidism and ophthalmopathy.

The source was peripheral blood mononuclear cells (PBMCs), collected at new diagnosis, from a patient treated with antithyroid drugs. The receptors were sampled from a man aged 25 to 45 with Graves disease. Each CDR3 is given with its conserved first and last residue. Each record gives: V gene, D gene, clone size, J gene, CDR3 protein, CDR3 DNA. A D gene is named only where the DNA matches it firmly. The listing skips clone size in some rows; elsewhere it reads once, few, many or a size class.

>TRBV25-1|TRBD1|many|TRBJ1-1
CASYRGREAFF
TGTGCCAGCTACAGGGGAAGGGAAGCTTTCTTT
>TRBV6-1|TRBD1|many|TRBJ2-7
CASTHRGDEQYF
TGTGCCAGCACGCACAGGGGTGACGAGCAGTACTTC
>TRBV5-1|TRBD2|many|TRBJ2-1
CASSPSSGSNEQFF
TGCGCCAGCAGCCCTTCTAGCGGGAGCAATGAGCAGTTCTTC
>TRBV20-1|TRBD1|.|TRBJ2-5
CSARPTGDVETQYF
TGCAGTGCTAGGCCTACAGGGGACGTGGAGACCCAGTACTTC
>TRBV12-3/TRBV12-4|.|.|TRBJ1-1
CASSSEGTANTEAFF
TGTGCCAGCAGCTCAGAGGGGACTGCGAACACTGAAGCTTTCTTT
>TRBV5-1|TRBD2|many|TRBJ2-5
CASSAGDSGETQYF
TGCGCCAGCAGCGCGGGAGACAGCGGGGAGACCCAGTACTTC
>TRBV10-3|.|.|TRBJ2-5
CAISESEAGENQETQYF
TGTGCCATCAGTGAGTCGGAGGCAGGGGAGAACCAAGAGACCCAGTACTTC
>TRBV6-2/TRBV6-3|.|.|TRBJ1-3
CASSYSSGGGTPGNTIYF
TGTGCCAGCAGTTATTCTTCCGGGGGTGGGACCCCTGGAAACACCATATATTTT
>TRBV20-1|.|medium-sized|TRBJ2-3
CSAHSIGGADTQYF
TGCAGTGCCCACTCCATCGGAGGGGCAGATACGCAGTATTTT
>TRBV7-9|.|many|TRBJ2-1
CASSPGRATQFHEQFF
TGTGCCAGCAGCCCAGGAAGGGCCACACAGTTCCATGAGCAGTTCTTC
>TRBV6-1|TRBD1|.|TRBJ2-3
CASSTGTGARTDTQYF
TGTGCCAGCAGTACCGGCACAGGGGCCCGCACAGATACGCAGTATTTT
>TRBV12-3/TRBV12-4|TRBD1|many|TRBJ2-5
CASNNRDRGEETQYF
TGTGCCAGCAATAACCGGGACAGGGGGGAAGAGACCCAGTACTTC